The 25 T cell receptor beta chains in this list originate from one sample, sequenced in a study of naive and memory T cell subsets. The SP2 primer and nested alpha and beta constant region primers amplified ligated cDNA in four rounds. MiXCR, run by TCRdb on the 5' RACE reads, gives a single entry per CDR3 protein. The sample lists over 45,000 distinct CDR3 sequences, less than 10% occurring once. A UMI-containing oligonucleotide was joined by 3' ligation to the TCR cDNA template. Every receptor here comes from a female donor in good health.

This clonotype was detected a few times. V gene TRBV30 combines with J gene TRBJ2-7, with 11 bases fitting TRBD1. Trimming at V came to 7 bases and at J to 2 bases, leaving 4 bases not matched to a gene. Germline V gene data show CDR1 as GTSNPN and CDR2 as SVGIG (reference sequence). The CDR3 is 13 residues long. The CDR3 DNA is TGTGCCTTGGACAGGGGGCAAGCCTACGAGCAGTACTTC. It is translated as CALDRGQAYEQYF.

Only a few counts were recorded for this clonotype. The CDR3 spells CASSPGRLNTEAFF. The CDR3 bases are TGTGCCAGCAGTCCCGGACGGTTGAACACTGAAGCTTTCTTT. V is TRBV6-5 and J is TRBJ1-1; the D is unclear. Per germline, CDR1 MNHEY and CDR2 SVGAGI. The ends were cut back, 5 bases at V and 0 bases at J, with 10 bases in the middle. CDR3 length: 14 amino acids.

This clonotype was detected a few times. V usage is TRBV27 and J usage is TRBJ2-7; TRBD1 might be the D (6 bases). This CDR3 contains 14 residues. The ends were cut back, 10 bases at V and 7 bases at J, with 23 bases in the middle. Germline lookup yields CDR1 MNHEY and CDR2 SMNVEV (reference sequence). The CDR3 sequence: CATQRGWNEREQYF. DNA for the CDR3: TGTGCCACCCAAAGGGGGTGGAACGAGAGGGAGCAGTACTTC.

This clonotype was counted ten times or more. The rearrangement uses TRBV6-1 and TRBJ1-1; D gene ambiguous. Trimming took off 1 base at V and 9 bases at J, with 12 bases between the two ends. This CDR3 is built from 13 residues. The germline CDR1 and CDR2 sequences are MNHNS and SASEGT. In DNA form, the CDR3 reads TGTGCCAGCAGTGAAGTGGAGCCAGGCAAAGCTTTCTTT. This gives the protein CASSEVEPGKAFF.

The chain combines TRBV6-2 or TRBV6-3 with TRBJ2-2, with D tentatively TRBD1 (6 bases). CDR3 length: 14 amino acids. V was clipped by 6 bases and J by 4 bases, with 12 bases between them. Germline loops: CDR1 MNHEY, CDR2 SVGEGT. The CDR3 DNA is TGTGCCAGCAGAAGTTGGGGGCGCACCGGGGAGCTGTTTTTT. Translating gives CASRSWGRTGELFF.

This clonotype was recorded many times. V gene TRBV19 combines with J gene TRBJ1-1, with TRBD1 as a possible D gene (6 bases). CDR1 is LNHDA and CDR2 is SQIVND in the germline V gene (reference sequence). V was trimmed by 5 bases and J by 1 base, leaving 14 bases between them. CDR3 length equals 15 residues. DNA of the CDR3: TGTGCCAGTAGTGACAGCAGGGGTCCGAACACTGAAGCTTTCTTT. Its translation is CASSDSRGPNTEAFF.

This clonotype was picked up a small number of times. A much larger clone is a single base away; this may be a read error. The CDR3 loop is CASSCRAEAFF. The CDR3, as DNA: TGTGCCAGCAGTTGTAGGGCCGAAGCTTTCTTT. This chain connects TRBV12-3 or TRBV12-4 to TRBJ1-1; no firm D call. The CDR3 covers 11 residues. V was clipped by 4 bases and J by 8 bases, with 8 bases between them.

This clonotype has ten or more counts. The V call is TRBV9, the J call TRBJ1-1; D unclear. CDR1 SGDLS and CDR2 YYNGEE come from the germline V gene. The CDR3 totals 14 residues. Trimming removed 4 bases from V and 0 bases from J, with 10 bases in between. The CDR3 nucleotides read TGTGCCAGCAGCCCCCGCCCCATGAACACTGAAGCTTTCTTT. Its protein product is CASSPRPMNTEAFF.

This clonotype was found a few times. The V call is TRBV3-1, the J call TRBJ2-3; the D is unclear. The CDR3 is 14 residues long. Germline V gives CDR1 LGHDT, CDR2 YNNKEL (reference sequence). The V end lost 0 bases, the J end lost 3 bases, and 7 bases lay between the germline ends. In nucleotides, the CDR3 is TGTGCCAGCAGCCAAGAGGTTAGAACAGATACGCAGTATTTT. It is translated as CASSQEVRTDTQYF.

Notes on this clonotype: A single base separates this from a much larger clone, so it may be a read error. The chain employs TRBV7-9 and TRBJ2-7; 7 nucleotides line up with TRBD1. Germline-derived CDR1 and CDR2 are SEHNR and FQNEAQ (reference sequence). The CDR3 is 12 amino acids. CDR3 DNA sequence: TGTGCCAGCAGCAGACAGGGATACGAGCAGAACTTC. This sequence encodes CASSRQGYEQNF.

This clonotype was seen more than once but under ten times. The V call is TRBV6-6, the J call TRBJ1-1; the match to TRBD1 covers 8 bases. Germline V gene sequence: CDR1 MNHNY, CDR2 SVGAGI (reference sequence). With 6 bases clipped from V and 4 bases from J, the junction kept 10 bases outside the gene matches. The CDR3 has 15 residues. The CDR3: CASSLYGQGGTEAFF. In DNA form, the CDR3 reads TGTGCCAGCAGCTTATACGGACAGGGTGGCACTGAAGCTTTCTTT.

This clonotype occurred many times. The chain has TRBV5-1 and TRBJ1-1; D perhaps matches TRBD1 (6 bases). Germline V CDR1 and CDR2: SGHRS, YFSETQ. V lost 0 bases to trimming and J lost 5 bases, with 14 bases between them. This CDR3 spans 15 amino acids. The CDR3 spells CASSLESGGLTEAFF. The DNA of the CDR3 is TGCGCCAGCAGCTTGGAATCCGGGGGGCTGACTGAAGCTTTCTTT.

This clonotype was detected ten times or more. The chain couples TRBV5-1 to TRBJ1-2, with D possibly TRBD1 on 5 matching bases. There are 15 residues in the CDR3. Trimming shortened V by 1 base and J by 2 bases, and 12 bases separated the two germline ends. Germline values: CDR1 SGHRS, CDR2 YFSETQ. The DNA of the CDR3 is TGCGCCAGCAGCTTGAGGGAACCAGGGAACTATGGCTACACCTTC. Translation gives CASSLREPGNYGYTF.

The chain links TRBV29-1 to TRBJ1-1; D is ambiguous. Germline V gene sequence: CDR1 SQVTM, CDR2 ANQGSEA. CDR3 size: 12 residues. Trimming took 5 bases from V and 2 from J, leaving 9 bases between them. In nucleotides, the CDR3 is TGCAGCGTTACACATGGTAACACTGAAGCTTTCTTT. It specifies CSVTHGNTEAFF.

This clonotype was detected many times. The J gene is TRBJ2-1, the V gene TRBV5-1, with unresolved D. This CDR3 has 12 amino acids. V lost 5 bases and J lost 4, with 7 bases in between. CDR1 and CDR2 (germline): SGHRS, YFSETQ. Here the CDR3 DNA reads TGCGCCAGCAGACAGAATTACAATGAGCAGTTCTTC. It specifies CASRQNYNEQFF.

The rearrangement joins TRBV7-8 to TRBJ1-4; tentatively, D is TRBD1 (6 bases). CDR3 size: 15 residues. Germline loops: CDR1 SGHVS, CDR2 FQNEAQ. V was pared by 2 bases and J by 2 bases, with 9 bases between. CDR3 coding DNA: TGTGCCAGCAGCTTAAACGGGGGCACTAATGAAAAACTGTTTTTT. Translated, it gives CASSLNGGTNEKLFF.

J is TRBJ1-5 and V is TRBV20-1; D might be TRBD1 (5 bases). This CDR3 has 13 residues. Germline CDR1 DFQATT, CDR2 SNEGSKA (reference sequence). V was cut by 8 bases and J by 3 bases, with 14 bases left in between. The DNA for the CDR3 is TGCAGTTTGGACAAGGGCCCCAATCAGCCCCAGCATTTT. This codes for CSLDKGPNQPQHF.

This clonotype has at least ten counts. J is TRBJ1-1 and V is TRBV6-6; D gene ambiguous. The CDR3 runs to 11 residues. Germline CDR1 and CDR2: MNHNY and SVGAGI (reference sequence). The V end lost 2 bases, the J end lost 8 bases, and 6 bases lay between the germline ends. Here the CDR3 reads CASSYTLEAFF. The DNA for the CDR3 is TGTGCCAGCAGTTACACCTTGGAAGCTTTCTTT.

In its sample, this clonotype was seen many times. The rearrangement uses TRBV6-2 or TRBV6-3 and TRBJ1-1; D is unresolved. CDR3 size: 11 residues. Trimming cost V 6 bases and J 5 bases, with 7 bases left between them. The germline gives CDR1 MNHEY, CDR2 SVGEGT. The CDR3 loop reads CASRTQTEAFF. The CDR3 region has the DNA TGTGCCAGCAGAACCCAAACTGAAGCTTTCTTT.

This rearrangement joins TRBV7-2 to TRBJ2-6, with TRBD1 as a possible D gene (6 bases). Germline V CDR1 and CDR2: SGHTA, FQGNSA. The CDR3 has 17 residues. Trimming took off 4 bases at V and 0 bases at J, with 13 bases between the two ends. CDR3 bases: TGTGCCAGCAGCTCCCCCGGACAGAGCTCTGGGGCCAACGTCCTGACTTTC. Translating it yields CASSSPGQSSGANVLTF.

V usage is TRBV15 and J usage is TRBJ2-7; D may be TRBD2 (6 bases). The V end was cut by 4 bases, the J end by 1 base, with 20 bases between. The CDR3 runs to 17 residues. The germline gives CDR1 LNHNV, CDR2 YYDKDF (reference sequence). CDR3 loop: CATSNWAGVAGSYEQYF. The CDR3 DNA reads TGTGCCACCAGCAATTGGGCTGGGGTGGCGGGGTCCTACGAGCAGTACTTC.

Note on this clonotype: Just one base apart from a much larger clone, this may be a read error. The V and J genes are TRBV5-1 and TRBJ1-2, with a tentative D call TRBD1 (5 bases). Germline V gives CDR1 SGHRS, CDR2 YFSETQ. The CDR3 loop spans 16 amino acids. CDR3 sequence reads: CVSSPGRGDLVSGYTF. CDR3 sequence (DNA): TGCGTCAGCAGCCCCGGACGGGGGGACCTAGTTTCGGGCTACACCTTC.

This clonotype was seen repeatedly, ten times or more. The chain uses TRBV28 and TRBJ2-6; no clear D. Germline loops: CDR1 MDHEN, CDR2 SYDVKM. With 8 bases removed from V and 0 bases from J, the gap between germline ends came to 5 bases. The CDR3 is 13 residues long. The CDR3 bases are TGTGCCAGCCAAACCTCTGGGGCCAACGTCCTGACTTTC. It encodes CASQTSGANVLTF.

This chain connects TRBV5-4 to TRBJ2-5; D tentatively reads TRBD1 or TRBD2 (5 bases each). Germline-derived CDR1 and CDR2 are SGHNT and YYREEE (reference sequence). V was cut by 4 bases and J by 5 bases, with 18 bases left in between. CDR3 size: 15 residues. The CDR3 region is CASSPNGAADETQYF. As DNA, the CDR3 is TGTGCCAGCAGCCCTAACGGGGCGGCAGACGAGACCCAGTACTTC.

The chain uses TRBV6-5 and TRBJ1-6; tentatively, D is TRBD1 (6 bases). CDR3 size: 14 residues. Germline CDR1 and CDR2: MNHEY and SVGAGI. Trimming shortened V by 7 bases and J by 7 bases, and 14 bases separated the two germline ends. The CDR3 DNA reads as TGTGCCAGCACCAAAGGACAGTTAAATTCACCCCTCCACTTT. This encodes CASTKGQLNSPLHF.